This T cell receptor beta chain comes out of a study of blood T cell repertoires in COVID-19. Study overall: Samples of COVID-19 (acute and convalescent) were obtained from the United States, Italy and Spain. PBMCs, B-cell-depleted T cells, or T cells provided the cDNA or gDNA that made up the material.

Per the authors' pipeline: Amplification with reference gene primers provided the estimates of nucleated cell counts. Only in-frame clones appear in the TCRdb table, and some are missing; sequencing was by immunoSEQ multiplex PCR. That table supplies the V and J calls and clone size; D and trimming were determined from the DNA. The sample shows tens of thousands of clones, 88% of them seen only once. Germline lookup yields CDR1 SGHRS and CDR2 YFSETQ. V was pared by 5 bases and J by 4 bases, with 6 bases between. There are 11 residues in the CDR3. The sample consisted of peripheral blood. V is TRBV5-1 and J is TRBJ1-1; D gene ambiguous. The TCR comes from a man aged 50 to 59 with acute or convalescent COVID-19. CDR3 in amino acids: CASRLATEAFF. The CDR3 region has the DNA TGCGCCAGCAGGCTGGCCACTGAAGCTTTCTTT.